The sequence of this T cell receptor (beta chain) was determined in a study of blood T cell repertoires in COVID-19. Overall study context: Nucleic acid was either cDNA or gDNA, and it came from T cells, B-cell-depleted T cells, or PBMCs.

Individuals aged about 18 to 89 years were recruited from 24 US areas. Sequencing was performed with immunoSEQ multiplex PCR; in TCRdb, only in-frame clones are kept and a portion is missing. This repertoire shows under 450,000 clones, approximately 89% found once; its top ten account for 1% to 1.5%. This clone was found once. This CDR3 comprises 14 residues. The germline V gene encodes CDR1 MNHEY and CDR2 SVGAGI. The V end lost 2 bases, the J end lost 6 bases, and 13 bases lay between the germline ends. The V call is TRBV6-5, the J call TRBJ1-2, with D possibly being TRBD1 (6 bases). This TCR came from a man aged 25 to 40 who had recovered from COVID-19. The specimen was PBMCs or T cells enriched from blood (not recorded which). CDR3 amino acids: CASSYLQGRDGYTF. The CDR3 bases are TGTGCCAGCAGTTACCTACAGGGACGGGATGGCTACACCTTC.